This T cell receptor beta chain is from a study of T cell responses to AZD1222 COVID-19 vaccine. Profiled with immunoSEQ multiplex PCR; TCRdb holds only in-frame clones, not every one. The sample shows under 150,000 clones, 92% of them seen only once. With regard to this clone: Its matching antigen is unknown.

General study points: Baseline seropositivity characterized only a handful of AZD1222 recipients.

The starting material was peripheral blood, obtained 28 days after the second AZD1222 dose. This clonotype was obtained from an adult who received the AZD1222 COVID-19 vaccine.

The CDR3 region is CASSDLGHEQFF. The CDR3, as DNA: TGCGCCAGCAGTGATTTAGGGCATGAGCAGTTCTTC. This chain links TRBV10-2 with TRBJ2-1; D gene ambiguous. The V end was cut by 3 bases, the J end by 8 bases, with 8 bases between. In germline, CDR1 is WSHSY, CDR2 SAAADI. The CDR3 has 12 residues.